These 31 T cell receptor beta chains were all obtained from the same sample, sequenced in a study of blood T cell repertoires in COVID-19. Using immunoSEQ multiplex PCR, the repertoire was profiled, and TCRdb retains in-frame clones only, with some absent. The sample has around 100,000 clones, roughly 80% seen once. The specimen was peripheral blood. The source of these receptors is a man aged 55-75 years with acute or convalescent COVID-19.

The CDR3 region is CASSGARDSYNEQFF. The CDR3 bases are TGTGCCAGCAGTGGGGCCCGAGACTCCTACAATGAGCAGTTCTTC. V gene TRBV2 combines with J gene TRBJ2-1; D gene ambiguous. The CDR3 covers 15 residues. Trimming shortened V by 4 bases and J by 0 bases, and 10 bases separated the two germline ends. CDR1 and CDR2 (germline): SNHLY, FYNNEI.

The chain is built from TRBV6-5 and TRBJ1-3; D is possibly TRBD1 (5 bases). From germline, CDR1 is MNHEY and CDR2 SVGAGI. CDR3 length: 15 residues. V was trimmed by 7 bases and J by 0 bases, leaving 13 bases between them. This chain's CDR3 is CASTWGGASGNTIYF. The CDR3 nucleotides read TGTGCCAGCACTTGGGGGGGTGCCTCTGGAAACACCATATATTTT.

The V and J genes are TRBV9 and TRBJ1-1; maybe TRBD1 (5 bases). The CDR3 covers 13 residues. CDR1 and CDR2 (germline): SGDLS, YYNGEE. The V end lost 4 bases, the J end lost 3 bases, and 10 bases lay between the germline ends. CDR3 amino acids: CASSPTVHTEAFF. The CDR3, as DNA: TGTGCCAGCAGCCCGACAGTCCACACTGAAGCTTTCTTT.

The CDR3 coding sequence is TGTGCCTGGAGTGTAGCGTCTGGAAACACCATATATTTT. This codes for CAWSVASGNTIYF. V usage is TRBV30 and J usage is TRBJ1-3; D call uncertain. The V and J ends lost 0 bases and 1 base respectively, with 4 bases between them. The CDR3 is 13 amino acids. CDR1 is GTSNPN and CDR2 is SVGIG in the germline V gene (reference sequence).

The chain has TRBV5-6 and TRBJ2-7; 7 nucleotides line up with TRBD1. Germline trimming cut 5 bases from V and 1 base from J; bases unmatched to any gene: 9. CDR1 SGHDT and CDR2 YYEEEE come from the germline V gene. The CDR3 has 15 residues. CDR3 in amino acids: CASSTQGETSYEQYF. As DNA, the CDR3 is TGTGCCAGCAGTACTCAGGGGGAAACATCCTACGAGCAGTACTTC.

DNA of the CDR3: TGTGCCAGCAACGACAGGGGAAGTGGCAATTCACCCCTCCACTTT. This gives the protein CASNDRGSGNSPLHF. The chain uses TRBV6-5 and TRBJ1-6, with 8 bases lining up with TRBD1. CDR1 and CDR2 from the germline V gene are MNHEY and SVGAGI. The CDR3 covers 15 residues. V trimming: 7 bases; J trimming: 7 bases; junction bases outside the gene matches: 9.

V gene TRBV6-2 or TRBV6-3 combines with J gene TRBJ1-2; D is unresolved. The CDR3 runs 13 residues. The V and J ends lost 0 bases and 4 bases respectively, with 6 bases between them. Germline CDR1 is MNHEY and CDR2 is SVGEGT. The CDR3 DNA sequence: TGTGCCAGCAGTTACTCGCGGGGCTATGGCTACACCTTC. Translation: CASSYSRGYGYTF.

The rearrangement joins TRBV4-1 to TRBJ2-1; 7 nucleotides line up with TRBD1. V was clipped by 0 bases and J by 2 bases; unmatched bases: 7. CDR1 MGHRA and CDR2 YSYEKL come from the germline V gene. This CDR3 has 17 residues. CDR3 bases: TGCGCCAGCAGCCAAGATAGGGACAGTTTAACCTACAATGAGCAGTTCTTC. Its translation is CASSQDRDSLTYNEQFF.

The rearrangement links TRBV6-1 to TRBJ1-5; 7 nucleotides match TRBD1. CDR3 size: 19 residues. V was clipped by 2 bases and J by 3 bases; unmatched bases: 16. Germline values: CDR1 MNHNS, CDR2 SASEGT. The DNA of the CDR3 is TGTGCCAGCAGTGAACTCCGGACAGGAGTAAGGGGTCTCAATCAGCCCCAGCATTTT. This sequence encodes CASSELRTGVRGLNQPQHF.

This sequence joins TRBV3-1 (or the pseudogene TRBV3-2) and TRBJ2-5; 11 bases are shared with TRBD2. The CDR3 spans 17 residues. Germline trimming cut 0 bases from V and 4 bases from J; bases unmatched to any gene: 7. The germline CDR1 and CDR2 sequences are LGHDT and YNNKEL (reference sequence). CDR3 residues: CASSQDSPSGGRETQYF. CDR3 bases: TGTGCCAGCAGCCAAGATTCCCCTAGCGGGGGGCGAGAGACCCAGTACTTC.

J is TRBJ1-1 and V is TRBV11-3; 8 bases are a match to TRBD1. Germline V lookup: CDR1 SGHNT, CDR2 YENEEA. This CDR3 has 16 residues. J was trimmed by 1 base and V by 2 bases; bases with no gene match: 6. The CDR3 reads CASSLRGGTGNTEAFF. In DNA, the CDR3 is TGTGCCAGCAGCTTAAGGGGAGGGACAGGGAACACTGAAGCTTTCTTT.

CDR3 sequence reads: CAIRNQQGATGYTF. The CDR3 coding sequence is TGTGCCATCAGGAACCAACAGGGGGCGACTGGCTACACCTTC. This chain connects TRBV10-3 to TRBJ1-2; 9 nucleotides agree with TRBD1. CDR3 length equals 14 residues. Germline V CDR1 and CDR2: ENHRY, SYGVKD. With V trimmed by 6 bases and J by 7 bases, 9 bases remained unmatched.

The chain carries TRBV9 and TRBJ2-3; 7 bases map to TRBD2. The germline gives CDR1 SGDLS, CDR2 YYNGEE. Trimming took 4 bases from V and 2 from J; bases not matched to a gene: 10. There are 16 residues in the CDR3. The CDR3 loop is CASSISGAGYTDTQYF. Here the CDR3 DNA reads TGTGCCAGCAGCATCTCCGGAGCGGGGTACACAGATACGCAGTATTTT.

V is TRBV30 and J is TRBJ2-5, with 13 bases aligning to TRBD2. This CDR3 spans 14 amino acids. Germline assignment: CDR1 GTSNPN and CDR2 SVGIG (reference sequence). The V and J ends lost 8 bases and 5 bases, in that order; junction bases with no gene match: 8. The CDR3 region has the DNA TGTGCCGGAACTAGCGGGGGGGCCTCGGAGACCCAGTACTTC. This sequence encodes CAGTSGGASETQYF.

This chain uses TRBV5-1 with TRBJ1-1; a weak D match, TRBD1 (5 bases). Trimming took off 0 bases at V and 0 bases at J, with 18 bases between the two ends. CDR3 length: 18 residues. From germline, CDR1 is SGHRS and CDR2 YFSETQ. The CDR3 loop reads CASSLVAGGLTMNTEAFF. The CDR3 DNA sequence: TGCGCCAGCAGCTTGGTGGCCGGGGGTCTTACTATGAACACTGAAGCTTTCTTT.

The chain uses TRBV7-9 and TRBJ1-4, with 9 bases matching TRBD1. From germline, CDR1 is SEHNR and CDR2 FQNEAQ (reference sequence). The ends lost 6 bases at V and 4 bases at J; junction bases unmatched: 9. CDR3 length equals 16 residues. This CDR3 is CASRSARGQGNEKLFF. Written as DNA, the CDR3 is TGTGCCAGCAGAAGCGCGAGGGGACAGGGTAATGAAAAACTGTTTTTT.

This clone was recorded only once. The V gene is TRBV10-3, the J gene TRBJ2-3, with 10 bases fitting TRBD1. The trim removed 7 bases at V and 4 bases at J, leaving 14 bases unmatched. Germline assignment: CDR1 ENHRY and CDR2 SYGVKD. This CDR3 comprises 17 residues. This CDR3 is CAIKRTTGGLSADTQYF. For the CDR3, the DNA is TGTGCCATCAAGAGAACGACAGGGGGCCTTTCCGCAGATACGCAGTATTTT.

The chain uses TRBV30 and TRBJ1-5, with 7 positions matching TRBD1. The CDR3 spans 19 residues. Per germline, CDR1 GTSNPN and CDR2 SVGIG (reference sequence). The J segment lost 1 base and the V segment lost 4 bases, leaving 19 bases of the junction unmatched. The CDR3 nucleotides are TGTGCCTGGATGTATGTTGGAGGGGGCGGCGAAAGAAGCAATCAGCCCCAGCATTTT. Residues: CAWMYVGGGGERSNQPQHF.

The rearrangement joins TRBV4-1 to TRBJ1-5; D gene ambiguous. The germline gives CDR1 MGHRA, CDR2 YSYEKL. This CDR3 is built from 16 residues. Trimming shortened V by 1 base and J by 2 bases, and 12 bases separated the two germline ends. CDR3 region: CASSQGATVGNQPQHF. In nucleotides, the CDR3 is TGCGCCAGCAGCCAAGGAGCTACCGTGGGCAATCAGCCCCAGCATTTT.

The CDR3 spells CSVEPTRTDSSEAFF. CDR3 sequence (DNA): TGCAGCGTTGAACCCACCAGGACAGACTCCTCTGAAGCTTTCTTT. The chain recombines TRBV29-1 with TRBJ1-1, with D possibly TRBD1 on 6 matching bases. V was trimmed by 2 bases and J by 6 bases, leaving 19 bases between them. The length of the CDR3 is 15 residues. Germline CDR1 and CDR2: SQVTM and ANQGSEA. Full variable domain (rest looked up from reference TRBV29-1 and TRBJ1-1): SAVISQKPSRDICQRGTSLTIQCQVDSQVTMMFWYRQQPGQSLTLIATANQGSEATYESGFVIDKFPISRPNLTFSTLTVSNMSPEDSSIYLCSVEPTRTDSSEAFFGQGTRLTVV.

The J gene is TRBJ1-5, the V gene TRBV2; no clear D. Trimming removed 3 bases at V and 7 bases at J, with 13 bases between. CDR1 SNHLY and CDR2 FYNNEI come from the germline V gene. The CDR3 is 14 amino acids. CDR3 coding DNA: TGTGCCAGCAGTGAGGGGAGGCCTGGACAGCCCCAGCATTTT. This translates into CASSEGRPGQPQHF.

The chain is built from TRBV4-3 and TRBJ2-7; the D gene is possibly TRBD2 (5 bases). In germline, CDR1 is LGHNA, CDR2 YSLEER. The CDR3 is made up of 14 amino acids. The V gene lost 3 bases and the J gene lost 2 bases, with 11 bases spanning the gap. CDR3 sequence reads: CASSQVRDTYEQYF. CDR3 DNA: TGCGCCAGCAGCCAGGTGAGGGATACCTACGAGCAGTACTTC.

The V call is TRBV25-1, the J call TRBJ1-1; 7 bases agree with TRBD1. In germline, CDR1 is MGHDK, CDR2 SYGVNS. This CDR3 comprises 15 residues. Trimming took 2 bases from V and 4 from J; bases not matched to a gene: 7. CDR3 in amino acids: CASSEGSGGITEAFF. Here the CDR3 DNA reads TGTGCCAGCAGTGAAGGGTCAGGGGGAATCACTGAAGCTTTCTTT.

The V and J genes are TRBV10-2 and TRBJ2-3; D not certain. Between the trimmed V and J ends, which lost 2 bases and 9 bases, there was a span of 6 bases. CDR1 and CDR2 from the germline V gene are WSHSY and SAAADI. This CDR3 has 11 residues. CDR3 sequence (DNA): TGCGCCAGCAGTGAGCTTCGGACGCAGTATTTT. It encodes CASSELRTQYF.

The rearrangement links TRBV6-2 or TRBV6-3 to TRBJ1-2; D perhaps matches TRBD1 (5 bases). The V end was cut by 2 bases, the J end by 4 bases, with 11 bases between. Germline CDR1 MNHEY, CDR2 SVGEGT. The CDR3 consists of 14 residues. CDR3 loop: CASSYRGIGYGYTF. The CDR3 DNA is TGTGCCAGCAGTTACAGGGGAATTGGCTATGGCTACACCTTC.

The J gene is TRBJ1-2, the V gene TRBV15; TRBD1 matches at 10 bases. The CDR3 totals 17 residues. Germline CDR1 is LNHNV and CDR2 is YYDKDF (reference sequence). V lost 1 base to trimming and J lost 3 bases; unmatched junction nucleotides: 8. The DNA of the CDR3 is TGTGCCACCAGCAGAGGCCCCCGACAGGGGGCTGACTATGGCTACACCTTC. Amino acids: CATSRGPRQGADYGYTF.

The J gene is TRBJ1-6, the V gene TRBV18; D is undetermined. The CDR3 sequence is 12 residues long. V was shortened by 6 bases and J by 3 bases, with 3 bases between the two germline ends. Germline CDR1 is KGHSH and CDR2 is LQKENI. CDR3 sequence (DNA): TGTGCCAGCTCCCTCTATAATTCACCCCTCCACTTT. This codes for CASSLYNSPLHF.

The chain is built from TRBV6-5 and TRBJ2-3, with 10 bases matching TRBD1. CDR3 length equals 15 residues. Germline V lookup: CDR1 MNHEY, CDR2 SVGAGI. The ends lost 6 bases at V and 3 bases at J; junction bases unmatched: 6. The CDR3 region is CASRYSDRGTDTQYF. DNA of the CDR3: TGTGCCAGCAGGTATTCGGACAGGGGGACAGATACGCAGTATTTT.

The V and J genes are TRBV10-3 and TRBJ1-3; perhaps TRBD1 as D (5 bases). Trimming removed 10 bases from V and 0 bases from J, with 13 bases in between. Germline V gene sequence: CDR1 ENHRY, CDR2 SYGVKD. This CDR3 spans 14 amino acids. The CDR3 reads CASDPTASGNTIYF. The CDR3 nucleotides read TGTGCCAGCGATCCGACAGCCTCTGGAAACACCATATATTTT.

This clone has a handful of counts. The CDR3 reads CASSRDSAGANVLTF. The CDR3 nucleotides read TGTGCCAGCAGCAGAGACAGTGCTGGGGCCAACGTCCTGACTTTC. The V call is TRBV7-3, the J call TRBJ2-6, with a weak D call TRBD1 (5 bases). V was clipped by 5 bases and J by 2 bases, with 10 bases between them. Germline CDR1 SGHTA, CDR2 FQGTGA. This CDR3 is 15 amino acids long. Supplemented by reference TRBV7-3 and TRBJ2-6, the full variable domain reads GAGVSQTPSNKVTEKGKYVELRCDPISGHTALYWYRQSLGQGPEFLIYFQGTGAADDSGLPNDRFFAVRPEGSVSTLKIQRTERGDSAVYLCASSRDSAGANVLTFGAGSRLTVL.

This clone was seen a single time. The chain employs TRBV7-9 and TRBJ1-5; D call uncertain. This CDR3 comprises 16 residues. Deletions cut 2 bases from V and 6 bases from J, with 17 bases between. The germline CDR1 and CDR2 sequences are SEHNR and FQNEAQ (reference sequence). The CDR3 bases are TGTGCCAGCAGCTTAAGTTCGGGTAGGTCGAGTCAGCCCCAGCATTTT. As protein: CASSLSSGRSSQPQHF.